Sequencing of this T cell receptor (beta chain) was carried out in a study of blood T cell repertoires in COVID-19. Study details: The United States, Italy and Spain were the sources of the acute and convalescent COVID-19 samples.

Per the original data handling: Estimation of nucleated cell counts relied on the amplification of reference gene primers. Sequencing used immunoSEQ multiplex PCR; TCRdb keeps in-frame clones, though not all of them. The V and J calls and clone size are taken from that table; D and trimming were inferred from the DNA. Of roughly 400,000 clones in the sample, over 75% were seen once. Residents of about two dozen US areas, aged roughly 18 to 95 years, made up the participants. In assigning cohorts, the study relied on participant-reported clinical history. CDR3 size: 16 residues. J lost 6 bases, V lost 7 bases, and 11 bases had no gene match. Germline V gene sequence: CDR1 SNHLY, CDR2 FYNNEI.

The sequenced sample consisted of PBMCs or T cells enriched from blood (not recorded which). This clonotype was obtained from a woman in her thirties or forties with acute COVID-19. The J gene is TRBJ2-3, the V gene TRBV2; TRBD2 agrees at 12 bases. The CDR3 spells CASTTLTSGGADTQYF. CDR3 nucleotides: TGTGCCAGCACTACCCTGACTAGCGGGGGCGCGGATACGCAGTATTTT.